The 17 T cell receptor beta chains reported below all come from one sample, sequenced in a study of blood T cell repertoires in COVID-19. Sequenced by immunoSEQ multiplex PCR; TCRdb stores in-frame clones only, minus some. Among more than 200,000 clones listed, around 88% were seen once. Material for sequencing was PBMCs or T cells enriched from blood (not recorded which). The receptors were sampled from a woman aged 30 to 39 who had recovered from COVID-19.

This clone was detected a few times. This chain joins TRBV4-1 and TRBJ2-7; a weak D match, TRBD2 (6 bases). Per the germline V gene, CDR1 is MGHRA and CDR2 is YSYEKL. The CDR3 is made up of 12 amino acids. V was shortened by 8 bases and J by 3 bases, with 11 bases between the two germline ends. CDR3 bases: TGCGCCAGCGGCCCCGGGGGCTACGAGCAGTACTTC. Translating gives CASGPGGYEQYF.

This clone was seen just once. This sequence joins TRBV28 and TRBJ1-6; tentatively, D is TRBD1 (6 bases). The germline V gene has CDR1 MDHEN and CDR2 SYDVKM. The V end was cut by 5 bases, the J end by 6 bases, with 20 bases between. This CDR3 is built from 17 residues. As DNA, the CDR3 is TGTGCCAGCAGTACAACCTACACAGGGCCGACTAATTCACCCCTCCACTTT. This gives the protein CASSTTYTGPTNSPLHF.

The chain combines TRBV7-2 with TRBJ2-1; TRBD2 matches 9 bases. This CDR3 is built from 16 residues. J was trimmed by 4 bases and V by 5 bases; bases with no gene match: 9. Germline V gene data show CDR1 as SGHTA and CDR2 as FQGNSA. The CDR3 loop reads CASSARPTSGYNEQFF. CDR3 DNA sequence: TGTGCCAGCAGCGCCCGGCCGACTAGCGGATACAATGAGCAGTTCTTC. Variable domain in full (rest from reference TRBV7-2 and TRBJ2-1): GAGVSQSPSNKVTEKGKDVELRCDPISGHTALYWYRQSLGQGLEFLIYFQGNSAPDKSGLPSDRFSAERTGGSVSTLTIQRTQQEDSAVYLCASSARPTSGYNEQFFGPGTRLTVL.

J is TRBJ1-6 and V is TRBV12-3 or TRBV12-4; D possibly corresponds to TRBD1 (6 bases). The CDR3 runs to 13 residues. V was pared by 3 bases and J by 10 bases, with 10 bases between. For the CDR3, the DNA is TGTGCCAGCAGTTTGACAGGCGGATCACCCCTCCACTTT. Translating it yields CASSLTGGSPLHF.

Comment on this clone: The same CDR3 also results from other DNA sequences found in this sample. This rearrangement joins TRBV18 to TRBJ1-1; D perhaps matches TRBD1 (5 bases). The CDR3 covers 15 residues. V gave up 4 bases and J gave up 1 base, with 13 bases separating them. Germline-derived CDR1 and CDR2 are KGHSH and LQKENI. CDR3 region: CASSLSGTGNTEAFF. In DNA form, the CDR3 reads TGTGCCAGCTCACTAAGTGGGACTGGGAACACTGAAGCTTTCTTT.

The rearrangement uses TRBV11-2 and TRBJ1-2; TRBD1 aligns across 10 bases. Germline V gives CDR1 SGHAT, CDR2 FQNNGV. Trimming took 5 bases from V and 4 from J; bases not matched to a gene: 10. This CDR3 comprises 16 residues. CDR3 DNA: TGTGCCAGCAGCCCTGGGACAGGGGCACTCCTCTATGGCTACACCTTC. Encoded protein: CASSPGTGALLYGYTF. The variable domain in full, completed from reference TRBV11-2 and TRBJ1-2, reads EAGVAQSPRYKIIEKRQSVAFWCNPISGHATLYWYQQILGQGPKLLIQFQNNGVVDDSQLPKDRFSAERLKGVDSTLKIQPAKLEDSAVYLCASSPGTGALLYGYTFGSGTRLTVV.

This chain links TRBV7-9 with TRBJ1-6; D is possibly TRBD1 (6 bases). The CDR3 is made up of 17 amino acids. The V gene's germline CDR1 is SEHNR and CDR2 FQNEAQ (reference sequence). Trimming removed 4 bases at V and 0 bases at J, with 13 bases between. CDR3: CASSSGHSSSYNSPLHF. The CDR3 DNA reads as TGTGCCAGCAGCTCGGGACACTCGAGCTCCTATAATTCACCCCTCCACTTT.

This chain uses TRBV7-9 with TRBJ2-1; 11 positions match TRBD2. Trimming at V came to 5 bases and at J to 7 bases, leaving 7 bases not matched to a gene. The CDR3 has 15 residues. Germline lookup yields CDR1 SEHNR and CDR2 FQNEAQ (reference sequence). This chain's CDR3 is CASSQTSGIENEQFF. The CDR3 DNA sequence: TGTGCCAGCAGCCAGACTAGCGGGATTGAGAATGAGCAGTTCTTC.

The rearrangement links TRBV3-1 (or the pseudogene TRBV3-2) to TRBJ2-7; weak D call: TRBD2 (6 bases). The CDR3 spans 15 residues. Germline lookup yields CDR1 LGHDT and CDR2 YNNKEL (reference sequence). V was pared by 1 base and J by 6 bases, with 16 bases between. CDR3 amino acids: CASSQGLALDGEQYF. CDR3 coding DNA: TGTGCCAGCAGCCAAGGGCTAGCGCTCGACGGCGAGCAGTACTTC.

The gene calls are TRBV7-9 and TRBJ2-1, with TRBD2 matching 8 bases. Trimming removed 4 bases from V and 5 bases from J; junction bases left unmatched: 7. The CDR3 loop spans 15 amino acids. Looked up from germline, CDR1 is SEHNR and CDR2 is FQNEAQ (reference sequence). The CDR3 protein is CASSSGLEPNNEQFF. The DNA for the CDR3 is TGTGCCAGCAGCTCGGGACTAGAGCCGAACAATGAGCAGTTCTTC.

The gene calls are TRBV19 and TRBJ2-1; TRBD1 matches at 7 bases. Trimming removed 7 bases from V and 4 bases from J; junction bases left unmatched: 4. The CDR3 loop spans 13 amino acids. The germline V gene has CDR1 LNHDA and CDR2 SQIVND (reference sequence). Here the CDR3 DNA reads TGTGCCAGTACGGACAGGCAATACAATGAGCAGTTCTTC. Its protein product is CASTDRQYNEQFF.

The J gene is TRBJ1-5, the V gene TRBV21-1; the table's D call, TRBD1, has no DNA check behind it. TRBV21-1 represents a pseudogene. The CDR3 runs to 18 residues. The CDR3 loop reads CAIAPRDTSLYSNQPQHF. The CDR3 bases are TGTGCCATCGCACCCCGGGACACCTCCCTTTATAGCAATCAGCCCCAGCATTTT.

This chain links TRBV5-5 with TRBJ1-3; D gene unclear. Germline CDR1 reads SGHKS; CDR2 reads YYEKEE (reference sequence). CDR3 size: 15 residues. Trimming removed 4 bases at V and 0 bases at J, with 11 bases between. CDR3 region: CASSVDWFSGNTIYF. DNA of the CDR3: TGTGCCAGCAGCGTTGACTGGTTCTCTGGAAACACCATATATTTT.

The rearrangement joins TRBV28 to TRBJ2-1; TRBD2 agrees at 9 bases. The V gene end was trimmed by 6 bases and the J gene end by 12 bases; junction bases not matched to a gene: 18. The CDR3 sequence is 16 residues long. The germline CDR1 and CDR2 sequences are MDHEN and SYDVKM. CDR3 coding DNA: TGTGCCAGCAGCCAAAATGGACTAGCGCTCCGCCATGGGCAGTTCTTC. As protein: CASSQNGLALRHGQFF.

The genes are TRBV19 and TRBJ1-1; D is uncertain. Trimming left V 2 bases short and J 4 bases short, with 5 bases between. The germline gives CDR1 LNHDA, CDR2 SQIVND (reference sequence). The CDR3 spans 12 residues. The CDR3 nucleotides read TGTGCCAGTAGTATACGGGTCACTGAAGCTTTCTTT. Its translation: CASSIRVTEAFF. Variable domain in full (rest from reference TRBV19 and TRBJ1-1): DGGITQSPKYLFRKEGQNVTLSCEQNLNHDAMYWYRQDPGQGLRLIYYSQIVNDFQKGDIAEGYSVSREKKESFPLTVTSAQKNPTAFYLCASSIRVTEAFFGQGTRLTVV.

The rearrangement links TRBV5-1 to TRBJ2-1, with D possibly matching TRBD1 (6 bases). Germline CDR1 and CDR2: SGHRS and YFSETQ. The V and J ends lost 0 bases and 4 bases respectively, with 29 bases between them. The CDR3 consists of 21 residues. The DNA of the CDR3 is TGCGCCAGCAGCTTGGAACCGACAGGTGGGCCACAACAGGTTAAGTACAATGAGCAGTTCTTC. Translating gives CASSLEPTGGPQQVKYNEQFF.

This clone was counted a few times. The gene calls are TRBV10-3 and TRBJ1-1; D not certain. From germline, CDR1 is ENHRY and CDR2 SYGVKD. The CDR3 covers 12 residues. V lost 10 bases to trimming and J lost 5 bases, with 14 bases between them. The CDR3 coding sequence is TGTGCCACGCGTCCTGAGATAACTGAAGCTTTCTTT. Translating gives CATRPEITEAFF.